Listed below are T cell receptor beta chains from one sample, sequenced in a study of blood T cell repertoires in COVID-19. Libraries were prepared by immunoSEQ multiplex PCR; TCRdb keeps only in-frame clonotypes and omits some of them. The sample yields about 250,000 clones, about 79% seen once. Sample: peripheral blood. The origin of the receptors is a man older than 75 with acute or convalescent COVID-19. Both conserved end residues are part of each CDR3. A D gene is named only where the DNA matches it firmly. Rows may omit the clone size; those that give it use once, few, many or a size class.

v_call	j_call	d_call	clone_size	cdr3_nt	cdr3_aa
TRBV30	TRBJ1-1	-	once	TGTGCCTGGAGTGTTAAACTGATGAACACTGAAGCTTTCTTT	CAWSVKLMNTEAFF
TRBV10-3	TRBJ2-1	TRBD2	-	TGTGCCATCAGGGGGTATGAGCTAGCGGATACCTACAATGAGCAGTTCTTC	CAIRGYELADTYNEQFF
TRBV2	TRBJ2-1	TRBD2	-	TGTGCCAGCAGTGAAGGACTAGCGGGATACAATGAGCAGTTCTTC	CASSEGLAGYNEQFF
TRBV5-1	TRBJ2-7	TRBD2	-	TGCGCCAGCAGCCTCGGAGGTGCTAGCGGGAGTTCTTACGAGCAGTACTTC	CASSLGGASGSSYEQYF
TRBV11-2	TRBJ2-6	-	few	TGTGCCAGCACGGGATACGGCTCTGGGGCCAACGTCCTGACTTTC	CASTGYGSGANVLTF
TRBV5-1	TRBJ2-5	TRBD1	-	TGCGCCAGCAGCTTGGCCGCCCGCTCCACAGGGGGCGGGGAGACCCAGTACTTC	CASSLAARSTGGGETQYF
TRBV19	TRBJ1-1	TRBD1	-	TGTGCCAGTAGTATCGTGGGACAGGTAAACACTGAAGCTTTCTTT	CASSIVGQVNTEAFF
TRBV5-1	TRBJ1-2	-	-	TGCGCCAGCAGCTTGCTAGGGGACTATGGCTACACCTTC	CASSLLGDYGYTF
TRBV19	TRBJ2-1	-	-	TGTGCCAGTAGTTCGGGAAGGTACAATGAGCAGTTCTTC	CASSSGRYNEQFF
TRBV11-3	TRBJ2-7	-	-	TGTGCCAGCAGCAGAGGGCACTCCTACGAGCAGTACTTC	CASSRGHSYEQYF